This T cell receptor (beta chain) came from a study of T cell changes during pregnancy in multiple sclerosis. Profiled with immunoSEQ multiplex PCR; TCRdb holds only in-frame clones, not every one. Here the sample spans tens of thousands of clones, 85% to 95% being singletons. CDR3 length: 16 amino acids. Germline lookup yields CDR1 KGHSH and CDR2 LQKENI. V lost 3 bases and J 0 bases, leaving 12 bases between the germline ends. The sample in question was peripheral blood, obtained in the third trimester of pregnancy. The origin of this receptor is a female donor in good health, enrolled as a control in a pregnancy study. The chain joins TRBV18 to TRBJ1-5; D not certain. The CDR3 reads CASSPSQANSNQPQHF. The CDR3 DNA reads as TGTGCCAGCTCACCGAGTCAGGCTAATAGCAATCAGCCCCAGCATTTT. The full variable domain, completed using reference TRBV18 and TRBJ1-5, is NAGVMQNPRHLVRRRGQEARLRCSPMKGHSHVYWYRQLPEEGLKFMVYLQKENIIDESGMPKERFSAEFPKEGPSILRIQQVVRGDSAAYFCASSPSQANSNQPQHFGDGTRLSIL.